Listed here is a single T cell receptor beta chain. Its matching antigen is unknown. Only CD45RO-negative cells positively selected for CCR7 counted as naive CD8 cells, so terminally differentiated effector memory CD45RA+ cells were excluded. The data derive from a study of shared clonotypes between healthy human individuals. Profiled with immunoSEQ multiplex PCR; TCRdb holds only in-frame clones, not every one. Of some 2 million clones listed, approximately 94% are singletons. Overall study findings and caveats: Larger estimated richness was generally recorded for naive subsets relative to memory subsets.

The CDR3 spans 14 residues. Germline CDR1 is GTSNPN and CDR2 is SVGIG (reference sequence). J was trimmed by 2 bases and V by 5 bases; bases with no gene match: 7. The V and J genes are TRBV30 and TRBJ2-7; 9 nucleotides line up with TRBD1. The source material was naive CD8+ T cells sorted from blood. The receptor was isolated from a man aged 18 to 29 in good health. The CDR3 DNA reads TGTGCCTGGGAAGGGACAGGGCGGGCCTACGAGCAGTACTTC. It translates to CAWEGTGRAYEQYF.